This is a list of T cell receptor beta chains from one sample in a study of blood T cell repertoires in COVID-19. Using immunoSEQ multiplex PCR, the repertoire was profiled, and TCRdb retains in-frame clones only, with some absent. Seen here are about 60,000 clones, over 70% observed once, and the top ten hold about 10%. Sequencing was performed on peripheral blood. The receptors derive from a man aged 25 to 40 with COVID-19, enrolled during active disease. The CDR3 runs from the conserved cysteine through the conserved F or W. D genes are given only for firm matches. The size field is filled for only some rows; it gives once, few, many or a size class.

>TRBJ1-2|NA|TRBV15|NA
TGTGCCACCAGCAGAGATTTAGGGGCACCTAACTATGGCTACACCTTC
CATSRDLGAPNYGYTF
>TRBJ1-4|TRBD1|TRBV2|NA
TGTGCCAGCAGTAATGGACAGGTCCTTACGAAAAAACTGTTTTTT
CASSNGQVLTKKLFF
>TRBJ1-1|TRBD1|TRBV19|NA
TGTGCCAGTAGTCCGGACAGGGGCCCCTCTGAAGCTTTCTTT
CASSPDRGPSEAFF
>TRBJ2-1|NA|TRBV5-4|NA
TGTGCCAGCAGCTTCCCGACAGGATATAATGAGCAGTTCTTC
CASSFPTGYNEQFF
>TRBJ2-7|TRBD2|TRBV11-2|NA
TGTGCCAGCAGCTTAGAGGGGACTAGCGGGAACTACGAGCAGTACTTC
CASSLEGTSGNYEQYF
>TRBJ2-1|TRBD2|TRBV7-9|few
TGTGCCAGCAGCGGGAAGGTTGGGCTAGCGGGAGCGGTAAACAATGAGCAGTTCTTC
CASSGKVGLAGAVNNEQFF
>TRBJ2-5|TRBD2|TRBV29-1|NA
TGCAGCGTTGAGACCCCGGGACTAGAGGAAGAGACCCAGTACTTC
CSVETPGLEEETQYF
>TRBJ1-3|TRBD1|TRBV30|NA
TGTGCCTGGGGACAGGGAAGCTCTGGAAACACCATATATTTT
CAWGQGSSGNTIYF
>TRBJ1-4|TRBD1|TRBV27|NA
TGTGCCAGCAGTTTTAACAGGGGGGAAAAACTGTTTTTT
CASSFNRGEKLFF
>TRBJ1-2|NA|TRBV20-1|NA
TGCAGTGCTAGTGACGCGAACTATGGCTACACCTTC
CSASDANYGYTF
>TRBJ1-3|TRBD1|TRBV12-3/TRBV12-4|NA
TGCGCCAGCAGCCCGGACAGGGGAAACACCATATATTTT
CASSPDRGNTIYF
>TRBJ2-1|NA|TRBV3-1/TRBV3-2|once
TGTGCCAGCAGCTGGGGAGTTAATGAGCAGTTCTTC
CASSWGVNEQFF
>TRBJ2-5|NA|TRBV29-1|NA
TGCAGCGTTGAAGTTTGGGCCAGCCAAGAGACCCAGTACTTC
CSVEVWASQETQYF
>TRBJ2-5|NA|TRBV11-2|NA
TGTGCCAGCAGCCCACAAGGCGGGTCTCAAGAGACCCAGTACTTC
CASSPQGGSQETQYF
>TRBJ2-3|TRBD1|TRBV27|NA
TGTGCCTCCCTCCCGGGACAGACCACAGATACGCAGTATTTT
CASLPGQTTDTQYF
>TRBJ2-6|TRBD2|TRBV7-9|few
TGTGCCAGCAGCCCGAAAGCGGGGGGAAGGGGCTCTGGGGCCAACGTCCTGACTTTC
CASSPKAGGRGSGANVLTF
>TRBJ2-4|NA|TRBV5-5|NA
TGTGCCAGCAGCGGCGGGGCAGGGCAAACATCATTATTAGCCAAAAACATTCAGTACTTC
CASSGGAGQTSLLAKNIQYF
>TRBJ1-6|NA|TRBV6-5|NA
TGTGCCAGCAGTCGGGGAGGCGGTGATAATTCACCCCTCCACTTT
CASSRGGGDNSPLHF
>TRBJ2-6|NA|TRBV9|NA
TGTGCCAGCAGCCCGAGCAGGGCCGGGGCCAACGTCCTGACTTTC
CASSPSRAGANVLTF
>TRBJ2-1|NA|TRBV15|NA
TGTGCCACCAGCAGAGATAGGAAGGGGGGGCACAATGAGCAGTTCTTC
CATSRDRKGGHNEQFF
>TRBJ2-1|NA|TRBV5-8|NA
TGTGCCAGCAGCTTGGACGAAGACACGCCTGGGCCCAATGAGCAGTTCTTC
CASSLDEDTPGPNEQFF
>TRBJ2-3|NA|TRBV14|NA
TGTGCCAGCAGTCCAGGGGATACGCAGTATTTT
CASSPGDTQYF
>TRBJ2-7|TRBD2|TRBV6-5|NA
TGTGCCAGCAGGGGGAGACTAGCTACCTACGAGCAGTACTTC
CASRGRLATYEQYF